This TCR beta chain was sequenced during a study of shared clonotypes between healthy human individuals. Whole-study context: Participating donors consisted of a couple of women and three men aged 18 to 49. Every donor yielded three CD4 naive, three CD4 memory, two CD8 naive and one CD8 memory plate. Study-wide points: Naive subsets generally had larger estimated richness than memory subsets. Some clonotypes were shared by all four sorted-subset donors, while others were not shared. The non-shared ones had lower generation probabilities than the shared ones.

As defined, naive CD8 cells were CD45RO-negative and positively selected for CCR7, with terminally differentiated effector memory CD45RA+ cells excluded. The assay was immunoSEQ multiplex PCR, and TCRdb's table has in-frame clones only and misses some. The data show fewer than 850,000 clones, 90% to 98% seen once. The CDR3 covers 15 residues. V lost 6 bases and J 3 bases, leaving 18 bases between the germline ends. Germline-derived CDR1 and CDR2 are MNHNS and SASEGT. As regards this clone: Its antigen is currently unknown.

This TCR was sampled from a man between 25 and 39 years old in good health. Sequencing was done on a sample of naive CD8+ T cells sorted from blood. The chain couples TRBV6-1 to TRBJ2-7, with D possibly matching TRBD2 (5 bases). The CDR3 loop reads CASRTKEAAGYEQYF. The CDR3 DNA is TGTGCCAGCAGGACGAAGGAGGCGGCTGGCTACGAGCAGTACTTC.